Listed below are T cell receptor beta chains from one sample, sequenced in a study of shared clonotypes between healthy human individuals. Sequencing was performed with immunoSEQ multiplex PCR; in TCRdb, only in-frame clones are kept and a portion is missing. The sample consists of approximately 440,000 clones, approximately 77% of them appearing once. Sequenced: PBMCs. The receptors shown here come from a woman between 40 and 50 years old in good health. Some clones in this sample may be carry-over from other donors' samples. Both conserved end residues are part of each CDR3. Each record gives: clone size, J gene, D gene, V gene, CDR3 DNA, CDR3 protein. The D gene is left open where the match is weak. The size entry is marked missing in some rows and otherwise reads once, few, many or a size class.

clone size: NA; J gene: TRBJ1-3; D gene: NA; V gene: TRBV6-5; CDR3 DNA: TGTGCCAGCATGAAAACAGGGCTCTCTGGAAACACCATATATTTT; CDR3 protein: CASMKTGLSGNTIYF
clone size: NA; J gene: TRBJ2-1; D gene: TRBD2; V gene: TRBV28; CDR3 DNA: TGTGCCAGCAGTTTAAGCGGGGGCTACAATGAGCAGTTCTTC; CDR3 protein: CASSLSGGYNEQFF
clone size: once; J gene: TRBJ1-4; D gene: NA; V gene: TRBV4-3; CDR3 DNA: TGCGCCAGCAGCCAAGGGCGCAGATCCGACTCAACTAATGAAAAACTGTTTTTT; CDR3 protein: CASSQGRRSDSTNEKLFF
clone size: NA; J gene: TRBJ1-2; D gene: NA; V gene: TRBV28; CDR3 DNA: TGTGCCAGCAGGCCCCCTAACTATGGCTACACCTTC; CDR3 protein: CASRPPNYGYTF
clone size: NA; J gene: TRBJ2-7; D gene: NA; V gene: TRBV28; CDR3 DNA: TGTGCCAGTACCCTAGCGATCCGGTACGAGCAGTACTTC; CDR3 protein: CASTLAIRYEQYF
clone size: NA; J gene: TRBJ2-5; D gene: NA; V gene: TRBV7-9; CDR3 DNA: TGTGCCAGCAGCCCGGGGTACGGTCGGGAGACCCAGTACTTC; CDR3 protein: CASSPGYGRETQYF
clone size: NA; J gene: TRBJ1-5; D gene: TRBD1; V gene: TRBV19; CDR3 DNA: TGTGCCACCTCCGACAGGGTCGGTCGGCCCCAGCATTTT; CDR3 protein: CATSDRVGRPQHF
clone size: NA; J gene: TRBJ2-2; D gene: NA; V gene: TRBV28; CDR3 DNA: TGTGCCAGCATCCAGGGCGGGACCGGGGAGCTGTTTTTT; CDR3 protein: CASIQGGTGELFF
clone size: NA; J gene: TRBJ1-1; D gene: TRBD1; V gene: TRBV9; CDR3 DNA: TGTGCCAGCAGCGTGATCCCGACAGGGGGCTTCCCTGAAGCTTTCTTT; CDR3 protein: CASSVIPTGGFPEAFF
clone size: NA; J gene: TRBJ2-7; D gene: TRBD1; V gene: TRBV14; CDR3 DNA: TGTGCCAGCAGCCAAGGGACAGGGCACTACGAGCAGTACTTC; CDR3 protein: CASSQGTGHYEQYF
clone size: few; J gene: TRBJ2-5; D gene: NA; V gene: TRBV4-3; CDR3 DNA: TGCGCCAGCAGCCAAGAATTCGGACAGTTACAAGAGACCCAGTACTTC; CDR3 protein: CASSQEFGQLQETQYF
clone size: NA; J gene: TRBJ2-7; D gene: TRBD2; V gene: TRBV28; CDR3 DNA: TGTGCCAGCAGTTCGAGGCGGGAGGCCCCCCTCGAGCAGTACTTC; CDR3 protein: CASSSRREAPLEQYF
clone size: NA; J gene: TRBJ1-3; D gene: NA; V gene: TRBV2; CDR3 DNA: TGTGCCAGCAGTGAATGGCAGATAAACTCTGGAAACACCATATATTTT; CDR3 protein: CASSEWQINSGNTIYF
clone size: NA; J gene: TRBJ2-7; D gene: NA; V gene: TRBV7-2; CDR3 DNA: TGTGCCAGCAGCCGGGCCGGACAGCACTACGAGCAGTACTTC; CDR3 protein: CASSRAGQHYEQYF
clone size: once; J gene: TRBJ2-5; D gene: NA; V gene: TRBV7-3; CDR3 DNA: TGTGCCAGCAGCCCCCCAGGGGGGGAGACCCAGTACTTC; CDR3 protein: CASSPPGGETQYF
clone size: few; J gene: TRBJ2-2; D gene: NA; V gene: TRBV9; CDR3 DNA: TGTGCCAGCACCCGTGCCACCGGGGAGCTGTTTTTT; CDR3 protein: CASTRATGELFF
clone size: NA; J gene: TRBJ2-1; D gene: NA; V gene: TRBV4-2; CDR3 DNA: TGTGCCAGCAGCCAAGAGAGGCTGTCCTATGGCAATGAGCAGTTCTTC; CDR3 protein: CASSQERLSYGNEQFF
clone size: NA; J gene: TRBJ2-1; D gene: NA; V gene: TRBV4-3; CDR3 DNA: TGCGCCAGCAGCCAAGATTGGCTCACCAATGAGCAGTTCTTC; CDR3 protein: CASSQDWLTNEQFF
clone size: NA; J gene: TRBJ1-6; D gene: NA; V gene: TRBV6-1; CDR3 DNA: TGTGCCAGCAGTGGGGACACGAGCTCCTATAATTCACCCCTCCACTTT; CDR3 protein: CASSGDTSSYNSPLHF
clone size: NA; J gene: TRBJ1-4; D gene: TRBD1; V gene: TRBV7-7; CDR3 DNA: TGTGCTAGCAGCTTAGGGACAGGCATTAATGAAAAACTGTTTTTT; CDR3 protein: CASSLGTGINEKLFF
clone size: few; J gene: TRBJ2-5; D gene: NA; V gene: TRBV29-1; CDR3 DNA: TGCAGCGTTGAAGATCGCTCGCGGGTTAATTTCCAAGAGACCCAGTACTTC; CDR3 protein: CSVEDRSRVNFQETQYF
clone size: NA; J gene: TRBJ2-1; D gene: NA; V gene: TRBV30; CDR3 DNA: TGTGCCTGGAAGGCTAACGGGAAGCGTAGCTCCTACAATGAGCAGTTCTTC; CDR3 protein: CAWKANGKRSSYNEQFF
clone size: NA; J gene: TRBJ2-7; D gene: TRBD2; V gene: TRBV11-2; CDR3 DNA: TGTGCCAGCAGCCCGCCAGAGCGGGAGATTCTATACGAGCAGTACTTC; CDR3 protein: CASSPPEREILYEQYF
clone size: NA; J gene: TRBJ2-7; D gene: TRBD1; V gene: TRBV9; CDR3 DNA: TGTGCCAGCAGCGTAGGACCAGGGGGCTACGAGCAGTACTTC; CDR3 protein: CASSVGPGGYEQYF
clone size: NA; J gene: TRBJ2-1; D gene: NA; V gene: TRBV15; CDR3 DNA: TGTGCCACCACAGGGGTTCGGAGCTCCTACAATGAGCAGTTCTTC; CDR3 protein: CATTGVRSSYNEQFF
clone size: NA; J gene: TRBJ1-2; D gene: NA; V gene: TRBV27; CDR3 DNA: TGTGCCAGCAGATCCAGCGGGACGGCAAGTGGCTACACCTTC; CDR3 protein: CASRSSGTASGYTF
clone size: NA; J gene: TRBJ2-7; D gene: NA; V gene: TRBV10-1; CDR3 DNA: TGCGCCAGCAGTGTCCAGGTAGTCGGCGAGCAGTACTTC; CDR3 protein: CASSVQVVGEQYF
clone size: few; J gene: TRBJ1-2; D gene: NA; V gene: TRBV6-5; CDR3 DNA: TGTGCCAGCAGTTACCCGAAAGGGGGCTACACCTTC; CDR3 protein: CASSYPKGGYTF
clone size: many; J gene: TRBJ2-7; D gene: NA; V gene: TRBV7-9; CDR3 DNA: TGTGCCAGCAGCGCGACAGGCTACGAGCAGTACTTC; CDR3 protein: CASSATGYEQYF
clone size: NA; J gene: TRBJ2-1; D gene: NA; V gene: TRBV10-3; CDR3 DNA: TGTGCCATCAGTGAGTTCGGCAGGGTGGATAATGAGCAGTTCTTC; CDR3 protein: CAISEFGRVDNEQFF
clone size: NA; J gene: TRBJ1-1; D gene: NA; V gene: TRBV6-5; CDR3 DNA: TGTGCCAGCAGTTACTCGAGAGAGGGGAACACTGAAGCTTTCTTT; CDR3 protein: CASSYSREGNTEAFF
clone size: once; J gene: TRBJ2-2; D gene: NA; V gene: TRBV7-9; CDR3 DNA: TGTGCCAGCAGCTTAGGGGATACCGGGGAGCTGTTTTTT; CDR3 protein: CASSLGDTGELFF
clone size: NA; J gene: TRBJ2-6; D gene: NA; V gene: TRBV10-3; CDR3 DNA: TGTGCCATCAGTCCCGCTGGGGCCAACGTCCTGACTTTC; CDR3 protein: CAISPAGANVLTF
clone size: NA; J gene: TRBJ2-1; D gene: NA; V gene: TRBV7-7; CDR3 DNA: TGTGCTAGCAGCCCGGGACCGAACAATGAGCAGTTCTTC; CDR3 protein: CASSPGPNNEQFF
clone size: few; J gene: TRBJ1-4; D gene: TRBD1; V gene: TRBV28; CDR3 DNA: TGTGCCAGCAGTCGGACAGGGACCCTGAGTGGAAAACTGTTTTTT; CDR3 protein: CASSRTGTLSGKLFF
clone size: NA; J gene: TRBJ2-7; D gene: NA; V gene: TRBV9; CDR3 DNA: TGTGCCAGCAGCGTAGGGGTGGCTAGCTCCTACGAGCAGTACTTC; CDR3 protein: CASSVGVASSYEQYF
clone size: NA; J gene: TRBJ2-3; D gene: TRBD2; V gene: TRBV6-1; CDR3 DNA: TGTGCCAGCAGTGAGATGACTAGCGGGATTCTCGATACGCAGTATTTT; CDR3 protein: CASSEMTSGILDTQYF
clone size: many; J gene: TRBJ2-1; D gene: TRBD2; V gene: TRBV18; CDR3 DNA: TGTGCCAGCTCACCAGCTAGCGGGCGAGGTAGGGATGAGCAGTTCTTC; CDR3 protein: CASSPASGRGRDEQFF
clone size: few; J gene: TRBJ1-1; D gene: NA; V gene: TRBV6-6; CDR3 DNA: TGTGCCAGCAGTTCGGAGGGGATGAACACTGAAGCTTTCTTT; CDR3 protein: CASSSEGMNTEAFF
clone size: NA; J gene: TRBJ2-2; D gene: TRBD1; V gene: TRBV5-1; CDR3 DNA: TGCGCCAGCAGGTCGGGACAGCCCAACACCGGGGAGCTGTTTTTT; CDR3 protein: CASRSGQPNTGELFF
clone size: NA; J gene: TRBJ2-7; D gene: TRBD2; V gene: TRBV7-9; CDR3 DNA: TGTGCCAGCAGCTTAGGGGGACTAGCGGGAGCCCACTCCTACGAGCAGTACTTC; CDR3 protein: CASSLGGLAGAHSYEQYF
clone size: NA; J gene: TRBJ2-5; D gene: NA; V gene: TRBV6-4; CDR3 DNA: TGTGCCAGACCCCGGGACCCAGAAAAAGAGACCCAGTACTTC; CDR3 protein: CARPRDPEKETQYF
clone size: NA; J gene: TRBJ2-7; D gene: TRBD2; V gene: TRBV5-8; CDR3 DNA: TGTGCCAGCAGTTACAATAGCGGGACAACCTACGAGCAGTACTTC; CDR3 protein: CASSYNSGTTYEQYF
clone size: NA; J gene: TRBJ1-1; D gene: NA; V gene: TRBV5-4; CDR3 DNA: TGTGCCAGCAGCTTGGAGTTGGGTGAGATTGAAGCTTTCTTT; CDR3 protein: CASSLELGEIEAFF
clone size: many; J gene: TRBJ2-1; D gene: NA; V gene: TRBV20-1; CDR3 DNA: TGCAGTGCTACGAACGCTGAGCAGTTCTTC; CDR3 protein: CSATNAEQFF